These T cell receptor beta chains were read from a single sample in a study of T cells in Graves' hyperthyroidism and ophthalmopathy. TCRdb analysed the multiplex PCR reads with MiXCR anew, one entry per CDR3 protein. The sample yields about 640,000 distinct CDR3 sequences, less than 25% seen once. The sample consisted of blood. The receptor set was obtained from a young man with Graves' ophthalmopathy. Each CDR3 is given with its conserved first and last residue. D genes are given only for firm matches. Clone size is given for some rows only: seen once, a few or many times, or a class if the clone is expanded.

D gene	V gene	clone size	J gene	CDR3 protein	CDR3 DNA
NA	TRBV27	many	TRBJ1-1	CASSLSAGANTEAFF	TGTGCCAGCAGTTTATCGGCAGGGGCGAACACTGAAGCTTTCTTT
NA	TRBV7-9	NA	TRBJ1-2	CASSLGVRGYTF	TGTGCCAGCAGCTTAGGGGTTCGGGGCTACACCTTC
TRBD2	TRBV29-1	many	TRBJ2-5	CSARPAGVLEETQYF	TGCAGCGCCCGGCCAGCGGGAGTCTTGGAGGAGACCCAGTACTTC
NA	TRBV14	few	TRBJ1-2	CASSQVQGSDTF	TGTGCCAGCAGCCAAGTTCAGGGATCTGACACCTTC
NA	TRBV29-1	NA	TRBJ1-1	CSVMGHYTEAFF	TGCAGCGTTATGGGACATTACACTGAAGCTTTCTTT
NA	TRBV11-1	many	TRBJ1-1	CASSLALMGPNTEAFF	TGTGCCAGCAGCTTAGCGCTAATGGGGCCGAACACTGAAGCTTTCTTT
TRBD1	TRBV28	many	TRBJ2-5	CASSLWGYGQGEETQYF	TGTGCCAGCAGTTTATGGGGCTATGGACAGGGGGAAGAGACCCAGTACTTC
TRBD2	TRBV9	many	TRBJ2-5	CASSATSGRARRETQYF	TGTGCCAGCAGCGCGACTAGCGGGAGGGCTCGTAGGGAGACCCAGTACTTC
TRBD2	TRBV7-8	NA	TRBJ2-1	CASSLYLNPSGYNEQFF	TGTGCCAGCAGCTTATACCTCAATCCTAGCGGCTACAATGAGCAGTTCTTC
TRBD2	TRBV28	NA	TRBJ2-1	CASSPQREDNEQFF	TGTGCCAGCAGCCCACAGCGGGAGGACAATGAGCAGTTCTTC
TRBD2	TRBV9	few	TRBJ2-1	CASSAKGTSGSYNEQFF	TGTGCCAGCAGCGCGAAAGGGACTAGCGGTTCCTACAATGAGCAGTTCTTC
NA	TRBV28	NA	TRBJ2-1	CASSLLGSYNEQLF	TGTGCCAGCAGTCTCTTAGGGTCCTACAATGAGCAGCTCTTC
NA	TRBV19	NA	TRBJ2-5	CASRPGLLETQYF	TGTGCCAGTAGACCGGGACTCCTGGAGACCCAGTACTTC
TRBD2	TRBV7-9	NA	TRBJ2-1	CASSLEYGGGLNEQFF	TGTGCCAGCAGCTTAGAGTACGGGGGAGGGTTAAATGAGCAGTTCTTC